The 9 T cell receptor beta chains given below trace back to one sample, sequenced in a study of shared clonotypes between healthy human individuals. Sequencing used immunoSEQ multiplex PCR; TCRdb keeps in-frame clones, though not all of them. The sample holds fewer than 500,000 clones, around 79% seen once. The sequencing sample was made of PBMCs. Receptors originate from a woman in her thirties or forties in good health. Some clones in this sample may be carry-over from other donors' samples.

This chain connects TRBV5-6 to TRBJ1-1, with D hard to call. CDR1 SGHDT and CDR2 YYEEEE come from the germline V gene. Trimming pared 0 bases from V and 3 bases from J, leaving 18 bases between. This CDR3 has 17 amino acids. This CDR3 reads CASSLGGSRRHDTEAFF. The CDR3 coding sequence is TGTGCCAGCAGCTTGGGAGGGTCGCGTCGCCATGACACTGAAGCTTTCTTT.

The chain combines TRBV5-1 with TRBJ2-5, with 7 bases that match TRBD1. V lost 3 bases and J lost 2; bases outside the gene matches: 7. The CDR3 loop spans 15 amino acids. Looked up from germline, CDR1 is SGHRS and CDR2 is YFSETQ. CDR3 sequence (DNA): TGCGCCAGCAGCTGGACAGGTGGGGTTCAAGAGACCCAGTACTTC. Translation: CASSWTGGVQETQYF.

A note on this clone: One base separates it from a far larger clone, so it is likely a read error. Other DNA sequences in the same sample also yield this CDR3. V usage is TRBV10-1 and J usage is TRBJ1-1; 7 bases fit TRBD1. Germline V gene sequence: CDR1 WNHNN, CDR2 SYGVQD (reference sequence). The CDR3 runs 13 residues. V lost 6 bases and J lost 5; bases outside the gene matches: 6. The CDR3 loop reads CASRQGTNTEAFF. CDR3 bases: TGCGCCAGCAGACAGGGGACGAATACTGAAGCTTTCTTT.

The count of this clone is one. The chain links TRBV5-1 to TRBJ1-2; D unclear. The germline V gene encodes CDR1 SGHRS and CDR2 YFSETQ. V lost 0 bases and J 1 base, leaving 13 bases between the germline ends. The CDR3 length is 16 residues. The CDR3 loop is CASSLGGNLFNYGYTF. The CDR3 DNA reads as TGCGCCAGCAGCTTGGGAGGGAATCTTTTTAACTATGGCTACACCTTC.

The chain has TRBV19 and TRBJ2-1; D gene uncertain. CDR1 and CDR2 from the germline V gene are LNHDA and SQIVND (reference sequence). V shed 3 bases and J shed 5 bases, with 11 bases lying between them. There are 14 residues in the CDR3. The CDR3 region has the DNA TGTGCCAGTAGTATGTGGACGGAAAACAATGAGCAGTTCTTC. Translating gives CASSMWTENNEQFF.

The chain recombines TRBV28 with TRBJ2-3, with 9 bases that match TRBD2. Unmatched junction bases numbered 3, after V lost 2 bases and J lost 3 bases. Germline CDR1 and CDR2: MDHEN and SYDVKM. This CDR3 region has 15 residues. The CDR3 DNA follows: TGTGCCAGCAGTTTAGCGGGAGGGCCGACAGATACGCAGTATTTT. It codes for CASSLAGGPTDTQYF.

This clone has only one observation. This chain uses TRBV5-1 with TRBJ1-2, with D possibly matching TRBD1 (6 bases). Germline CDR1 reads SGHRS; CDR2 reads YFSETQ. V was cut by 3 bases and J by 2 bases, with 20 bases left in between. The CDR3 runs to 17 residues. CDR3 residues: CASSSLPGGGANYGYTF. For the CDR3, the DNA is TGCGCCAGCAGCTCCCTCCCGGGTGGGGGGGCGAACTATGGCTACACCTTC.

In its sample, this clone was seen once. Other DNA variants within this sample encode the same CDR3. The rearrangement uses TRBV7-2 and TRBJ1-2; TRBD1 agrees at 7 bases. V shed 0 bases and J 7 bases; nucleotides not matched to a gene: 8. The germline V gene has CDR1 SGHTA and CDR2 FQGNSA. The CDR3 spans 15 residues. The CDR3 loop is CASSLATRGLGGYTF. The CDR3 DNA is TGTGCCAGCAGCTTAGCGACCAGGGGGTTGGGTGGCTACACCTTC.

The J gene is TRBJ2-5, the V gene TRBV4-1, with 13 bases lining up with TRBD2. V was clipped by 0 bases and J by 5 bases; unmatched bases: 3. The CDR3 has 16 residues. CDR1 is MGHRA, CDR2 YSYEKL, per germline. The CDR3: CASSQDTSGRAETQYF. The DNA of the CDR3 is TGCGCCAGCAGCCAAGATACTAGCGGGAGGGCCGAGACCCAGTACTTC.